Below are 7 T cell receptor beta chains sequenced from a single sample in a study of vaccination effects on CD4 cells after COVID-19. No antigens are known for them. Assay: immunoSEQ multiplex PCR; the TCRdb copy retains only in-frame clones and omits some. The sample shows tens of thousands of clones, roughly two thirds of them seen only once. Using viral peptide pools, the ViraFEST assay grew out antigen-specific CD4+ T cells prior to sequencing. The authors isolated CD4+ T cells after approximately 9 days of culture. Two doses of either BNT162b2 or mRNA-1273 were given to each participant. Sequenced here: CD4+ T cells from PBMCs cultured with HCoV-229E spike peptides, sampled after COVID-19 vaccination. These receptor sequences come from a human donor who received a COVID-19 vaccine.

This clone was counted between two and nine times. The chain carries TRBV6-6 and TRBJ1-2, with 7 bases matching TRBD1. The germline CDR1 and CDR2 sequences are MNHNY and SVGAGI (reference sequence). This CDR3 has 12 amino acids. V lost 5 bases, J lost 6 bases, and 3 bases stayed unmatched. The CDR3, as DNA: TGTGCCAGCAGTCTAGGGACAGATGGCTACACCTTC. Translating it yields CASSLGTDGYTF.

This chain links TRBV29-1 with TRBJ1-5; 7 nucleotides line up with TRBD1. This CDR3 spans 15 amino acids. Germline values: CDR1 SQVTM, CDR2 ANQGSEA. J was trimmed by 6 bases and V by 6 bases; bases with no gene match: 14. The CDR3 DNA reads TGCAGCGTGGGGGACAGTCGAGTCAGGGGTCAGCCCCAGCATTTT. This sequence encodes CSVGDSRVRGQPQHF.

The rearrangement uses TRBV6-5 and TRBJ2-6, with D perhaps matching TRBD1 (6 bases). V lost 4 bases and J lost 4, with 11 bases in between. Germline CDR1 MNHEY, CDR2 SVGAGI. The CDR3 contains 15 residues. The CDR3 sequence: CASSSRTAGANVLTF. Here the CDR3 DNA reads TGTGCCAGCAGTTCCCGGACAGCCGGGGCCAACGTCCTGACTTTC.

The rearrangement joins TRBV4-2 to TRBJ1-3, with D possibly TRBD1 on 6 matching bases. CDR3 size: 15 residues. Trimming pared 4 bases from V and 2 bases from J, leaving 12 bases between. Germline V gene lookup returns CDR1 LGHNA and CDR2 YNFKEQ. CDR3 residues: CASSRAGDPGNTIYF. DNA of the CDR3: TGTGCCAGCAGCCGCGCAGGGGATCCTGGAAACACCATATATTTT.

This clone was picked up a small number of times. This rearrangement joins TRBV11-2 to TRBJ2-1; D gene unclear. This CDR3 is 17 amino acids long. Germline CDR1 and CDR2: SGHAT and FQNNGV. Trimming shortened V by 3 bases and J by 6 bases, and 21 bases separated the two germline ends. CDR3 sequence: CASSFFTDPVTRNEQFF. The CDR3 DNA reads as TGTGCCAGCAGCTTCTTTACGGATCCCGTGACCCGCAATGAGCAGTTCTTC.

This chain joins TRBV6-1 and TRBJ2-7; D gene unclear. CDR3 size: 15 residues. V was cut by 2 bases and J by 9 bases, with 20 bases left in between. Germline V CDR1 and CDR2: MNHNS, SASEGT. The CDR3 is CASSEQEGGSSVQYF. The CDR3 DNA reads as TGTGCCAGCAGTGAACAGGAAGGTGGTAGTTCGGTGCAGTACTTC.

This chain joins TRBV5-1 and TRBJ1-1, with D possibly being TRBD1 (6 bases). Germline CDR1 SGHRS, CDR2 YFSETQ. Between the trimmed V and J ends, which lost 4 bases and 0 bases, there was a span of 16 bases. The CDR3 runs to 16 residues. Written as DNA, the CDR3 is TGCGCCAGCAGCCTGGACGGGGGGGCCATGAACACTGAAGCTTTCTTT. It encodes CASSLDGGAMNTEAFF.